The subject of this entry is one T cell receptor (beta chain). Antigen specificity is unknown. Repertoires were generated with immunoSEQ multiplex PCR, while TCRdb's copy carries only in-frame clones and drops some. The sample lists almost 70,000 clones; just under 95% were seen once. This entry belongs to a study of graft-versus-host responses after intestinal transplantation. Overall study context: Recipients had transplants, and these were multivisceral, liver-intestinal, or isolated intestinal. Among the recipients, all got anti-thymocyte globulin induction and then tacrolimus and steroids for roughly three years. Study findings and constraints: Where graft-donor T cell macrochimerism was present, patients had high graft-versus-host to host-versus-graft clonal ratios in allografts.

With 3 bases clipped from V and 3 bases from J, the junction kept 3 bases outside the gene matches. The germline gives CDR1 ENHRY, CDR2 SYGVKD. The CDR3 loop spans 14 amino acids. After transplant, marrow was aspirated from the posterior iliac crest or elsewhere. The rearrangement uses TRBV10-3 and TRBJ2-3; 7 nucleotides agree with TRBD2. The specimen was bone marrow, collected 734 days after intestinal transplantation. This receptor was identified in a human patient who received an intestinal transplant, so some T cells may come from the graft donor. CDR3: CAISDSSGTDTQYF. CDR3 in DNA: TGTGCCATCAGTGACAGTAGCGGGACAGATACGCAGTATTTT.